This T cell receptor beta chain was captured in a study of identical twins. MiXCR was run by TCRdb on the 5' RACE reads, yielding one entry per CDR3 protein. The table lists about 160,000 distinct CDR3 sequences, 3% to 4% of them singletons, with more than 7% in the top ten. This clonotype has a count of ten or more. Its antigen is still unknown. The V gene lost 2 bases and the J gene lost 6 bases, with 12 bases spanning the gap. Germline CDR1 SGHTA, CDR2 FQGNSA. This CDR3 has 14 residues. General study findings and limits: Zero-insertion analyses could be partly confounded by invariant MAIT and iNKT cells. Out-of-frame alpha sequences shared by twins were enriched for low generation probability.

This receptor was identified in a young man in good health. The chain links TRBV7-2 to TRBJ2-3; D perhaps matches TRBD1 (5 bases). What was sequenced was memory T cells sorted from blood. Here the CDR3 DNA reads TGTGCCAGCAGCTTAATGACAGTGGGGGATACGCAGTATTTT. Protein product: CASSLMTVGDTQYF.